These 21 T cell receptor beta chains were all obtained from the same sample, sequenced in a study of T cells in Graves' hyperthyroidism and ophthalmopathy. Amplified TCR beta CDR3 regions derived from RNA transcripts. The HTBI primer set served for first-round RT-PCR of the TCR CDR3. TCRdb reprocessed the multiplex PCR reads via MiXCR and lists one record per CDR3 protein. The sample records 500,000 to 800,000 distinct CDR3 sequences, roughly 15% being singletons. Sequenced sample: blood. The receptors were sampled from a woman aged 50 to 65 with Graves' ophthalmopathy.

This clonotype was counted a few times. This chain connects TRBV7-8 to TRBJ2-1; 9 nucleotides line up with TRBD1. Germline V gene data show CDR1 as SGHVS and CDR2 as FQNEAQ. CDR3 length: 16 residues. V gave up 2 bases and J gave up 1 base; unmatched junction bases: 3. DNA for the CDR3: TGTGCCAGCAGCTTAAGGGACAGGGTGTCCTACAATGAGCAGTTCTTC. This gives the protein CASSLRDRVSYNEQFF.

The table lists this clonotype with a few counts. This chain connects TRBV9 to TRBJ1-2, with TRBD1 identical over 7 bases. There are 15 residues in the CDR3. Germline-derived CDR1 and CDR2 are SGDLS and YYNGEE. V lost 4 bases, J lost 7 bases, and 13 bases stayed unmatched. DNA for the CDR3: TGTGCCAGCAGCCTTCACCCGGGACAGATATCTGGCTACACCTTC. It encodes CASSLHPGQISGYTF.

This sequence joins TRBV15 and TRBJ2-7, with 7 bases matching TRBD1. V lost 5 bases, J lost 4 bases, and 11 bases stayed unmatched. This CDR3 has 15 amino acids. Germline V gene sequence: CDR1 LNHNV, CDR2 YYDKDF (reference sequence). CDR3 sequence reads: CATSPGTEGLYEQYF. CDR3 coding DNA: TGTGCCACCAGCCCCGGGACAGAGGGCTTGTACGAGCAGTACTTC.

The V call is TRBV27, the J call TRBJ1-1; 7 nucleotides match TRBD1. The CDR3 runs to 14 residues. Trimming cost V 2 bases and J 6 bases; bases outside gene matches: 6. Germline V CDR1 and CDR2: MNHEY, SMNVEV (reference sequence). CDR3 DNA: TGTGCCAGCAGTTTAGCGGGACAGCATGCTGAAGCTTTCTTT. Amino acid sequence: CASSLAGQHAEAFF.

In this sample, this clonotype turned up many times. The rearrangement links TRBV27 to TRBJ2-1; D ambiguous. The CDR3 covers 12 residues. V shed 4 bases and J shed 8 bases, with 9 bases lying between them. Germline loops: CDR1 MNHEY, CDR2 SMNVEV (reference sequence). CDR3 residues: CASSSIVDEQFF. Here the CDR3 DNA reads TGTGCCAGCAGTTCGATAGTGGATGAGCAGTTCTTC.

The chain uses TRBV19 and TRBJ2-3, with 7 bases lining up with TRBD1. The CDR3 has 15 residues. The germline gives CDR1 LNHDA, CDR2 SQIVND (reference sequence). With V trimmed by 4 bases and J by 9 bases, 13 bases remained unmatched. CDR3 DNA: TGTGCCAGTAGTAGAACGACAGGGTCCTTAGGGACGCAGTATTTT. Translating it yields CASSRTTGSLGTQYF.

A few counts support this clonotype. The chain links TRBV7-2 to TRBJ2-5; 8 bases are shared with TRBD1. This CDR3 contains 17 residues. The germline V gene encodes CDR1 SGHTA and CDR2 FQGNSA. With V trimmed by 4 bases and J by 5 bases, 15 bases remained unmatched. The CDR3 protein is CASSYRRSQYRGETQYF. As DNA, the CDR3 is TGTGCCAGCAGCTACCGTAGGAGTCAGTACAGGGGGGAGACCCAGTACTTC. Looking up the rest from reference TRBV7-2 and TRBJ2-5 gives the full variable domain: GAGVSQSPSNKVTEKGKDVELRCDPISGHTALYWYRQSLGQGLEFLIYFQGNSAPDKSGLPSDRFSAERTGGSVSTLTIQRTQQEDSAVYLCASSYRRSQYRGETQYFGPGTRLLVL.

The chain carries TRBV6-2 or TRBV6-3 and TRBJ1-2, with 10 bases that match TRBD1. The germline V gene has CDR1 MNHEY and CDR2 SVGEGT. CDR3 length: 13 residues. Trimming cost V 6 bases and J 4 bases; bases outside gene matches: 2. The CDR3: CASRGTGAYGYTF. The CDR3 DNA reads as TGTGCCAGCAGGGGGACAGGGGCCTATGGCTACACCTTC.

This clonotype was seen many times. The chain recombines TRBV3-1 with TRBJ2-3, with no clear D. CDR1 and CDR2 from the germline V gene are LGHDT and YNNKEL (reference sequence). V was shortened by 0 bases and J by 8 bases, with 9 bases between the two germline ends. CDR3 length equals 13 residues. This CDR3 reads CASSQELGATQYF. The CDR3, as DNA: TGTGCCAGCAGCCAAGAGTTAGGAGCTACGCAGTATTTT.

This clonotype came up many times. V gene TRBV28 combines with J gene TRBJ2-7; D unresolved. The CDR3 has 13 residues. Germline-derived CDR1 and CDR2 are MDHEN and SYDVKM. V gave up 8 bases and J gave up 1 base, with 12 bases separating them. CDR3 in amino acids: CASLQPLSYEQYF. In DNA form, the CDR3 reads TGTGCCAGCTTACAACCTCTTTCCTACGAGCAGTACTTC.

This clonotype was counted many times. The chain combines TRBV12-3 or TRBV12-4 with TRBJ2-5; no firm D call. The ends were cut back, 3 bases at V and 9 bases at J, with 8 bases in the middle. The CDR3 is made up of 11 amino acids. CDR3 in DNA: TGTGCCAGCAGTTTTGTCGAGCCCCAGTACTTC. Its translation: CASSFVEPQYF.

This clonotype was detected many times. V usage is TRBV27 and J usage is TRBJ2-3, with 7 bases fitting TRBD2. CDR3 length: 16 residues. J gave up 4 bases and V 6 bases, and 13 bases lay outside the gene matches. Germline loops: CDR1 MNHEY, CDR2 SMNVEV (reference sequence). CDR3 nucleotide sequence: TGTGCCAGCAGAACCGGGACTATCTCTCATTCAGATACGCAGTATTTT. Its protein product is CASRTGTISHSDTQYF.

This clonotype was observed many times. The chain carries TRBV28 and TRBJ2-7, with D possibly called TRBD1 or TRBD2 (5 bases each). In germline, CDR1 is MDHEN, CDR2 SYDVKM. V was cut by 6 bases and J by 0 bases, with 24 bases left in between. The CDR3 has 18 amino acids. CDR3 loop: CASSPGLYRDGNSYEQYF. CDR3 nucleotide sequence: TGTGCCAGCAGCCCAGGGCTATACCGGGACGGCAACTCCTACGAGCAGTACTTC. The variable domain in full, completed from reference TRBV28 and TRBJ2-7, reads DVKVTQSSRYLVKRTGEKVFLECVQDMDHENMFWYRQDPGLGLRLIYFSYDVKMKEKGDIPEGYSVSREKKERFSLILESASTNQTSMYLCASSPGLYRDGNSYEQYFGPGTRLTVT.

This chain connects TRBV19 to TRBJ2-1; TRBD2 aligns across 11 bases. Germline loops: CDR1 LNHDA, CDR2 SQIVND (reference sequence). V was pared by 3 bases and J by 4 bases, with 5 bases of the junction left unmatched. The CDR3 covers 16 residues. As DNA, the CDR3 is TGTGCCAGTAGTATGGCTGGGACTAGCGGTTACAATGAGCAGTTCTTC. The encoded protein is CASSMAGTSGYNEQFF.

In this sample, this clonotype turned up many times. J is TRBJ2-7 and V is TRBV28, with D perhaps TRBD1 or TRBD2 (5 bases each). The V gene lost 8 bases and the J gene lost 0 bases, with 14 bases spanning the gap. The CDR3 sequence is 14 residues long. Germline CDR1 and CDR2: MDHEN and SYDVKM. CDR3 sequence (DNA): TGTGCCAGCGATGATGGGACCGTCTCCTACGAGCAGTACTTC. Translation: CASDDGTVSYEQYF.

The V gene is TRBV28, the J gene TRBJ2-2; possibly TRBD2 for D (6 bases). Trimming cost V 6 bases and J 6 bases, with 11 bases left between them. Germline CDR1 MDHEN, CDR2 SYDVKM. The CDR3 totals 13 residues. Written as DNA, the CDR3 is TGTGCCAGCAGGCGGACTAACGCCGGGGAGCTGTTTTTT. It translates to CASRRTNAGELFF.

The V and J genes are TRBV25-1 and TRBJ2-2; perhaps TRBD1 as D (5 bases). V lost 5 bases, J lost 5 bases, and 12 bases lay in between. This CDR3 spans 14 amino acids. Per the germline V gene, CDR1 is MGHDK and CDR2 is SYGVNS. CDR3 protein: CASSLGVRTGELFF. The CDR3 nucleotides read TGTGCCAGCAGTTTAGGGGTACGGACCGGGGAGCTGTTTTTT.

As DNA, the CDR3 is TGTGCCACCAGTGACTCAGGGGTCCAATACGAGCAGTACTTC. Its translation is CATSDSGVQYEQYF. The chain links TRBV24-1 to TRBJ2-7; TRBD1 might be the D (6 bases). Germline V gene data show CDR1 as KGHDR and CDR2 as SFDVKD. CDR3 length equals 14 residues. Trimming removed 4 bases from V and 4 bases from J, with 13 bases in between.

This clonotype was found a few times. The conserved phenylalanine or tryptophan is not found at the CDR3 terminus, so this likely reflects a read error. The chain joins TRBV18 to TRBJ2-7, with D possibly TRBD2 on 5 matching bases. V dropped 6 bases and J dropped 4 bases, with 10 bases sitting between them. The germline V gene has CDR1 KGHSH and CDR2 LQKENI. The CDR3 is made up of 12 amino acids. CDR3 DNA sequence: TGTGCCAGCTCGACGGGGAATTACGAGCAGTACCTC. This codes for CASSTGNYEQYL.

With respect to this clonotype: This may come from a read error, since a much larger clone is one base off. The chain employs TRBV5-5 and TRBJ1-1; D not resolved. V gave up 0 bases and J gave up 7 bases, with 13 bases separating them. Germline lookup yields CDR1 SGHKS and CDR2 YYEKEE (reference sequence). The CDR3 consists of 14 residues. Here the CDR3 reads CASSLVTVGGEAFF. DNA for the CDR3: TGTGCCAGCAGCTTGGTCACCGTGGGAGGTGAAGCTTTCTTT.

The chain couples TRBV4-3 to TRBJ1-2, with no clear D. Germline loops: CDR1 LGHNA, CDR2 YSLEER. This CDR3 is built from 17 residues. V was shortened by 0 bases and J by 4 bases, with 18 bases between the two germline ends. The DNA for the CDR3 is TGCGCCAGCAGCCAAGACGCGGGAGCCACGCAACCCTATGGCTACACCTTC. Translation gives CASSQDAGATQPYGYTF.